This T cell receptor (beta chain) appears in the sequencing data of a study of blood T cell repertoires in COVID-19 (TCRdb year 2020). Looking at the study overall: Samples covering the acute and convalescent phases of COVID-19 were provided by collaborators in the United States, Italy and Spain. The material from the prospective study consisted of cDNA or gDNA derived from T cells, B-cell-depleted T cells, or PBMCs. The dataset comprised deeply sampled blood TCRbeta repertoires from subjects exposed to, actively infected with, or recovered from COVID-19. The repertoires were released in a freely available public database intended as a resource for research on the immune response to SARS-CoV-2. Samples were obtained from the ongoing ImmuneRACE study (first 160 participants) and from 1,254 subjects provided by 6 global collaborators. The sample metadata nearly always contained a de-identified subject ID, COVID-19 status, age in years and sex. Where available, HLA class I and class II types were obtained from metadata supplied by the sample provider rather than from assay-based typing.

Overall results and qualifications from the work: The amount of clinical and demographic metadata varied by source and participant and was provided uncurated.

TCRbeta CDR3 regions were amplified from genomic DNA using the immunoSEQ Assay, a bias-controlled multiplex PCR. As for how the authors treated the data: The number of nucleated cells in each sample was estimated by amplification of reference gene primers within the assay. Sequence reads were collapsed and filtered to measure the absolute abundance of every unique TCRbeta CDR3 rearrangement. For each sample, productive Simpson clonality was calculated as the square root of Simpson's diversity index across productive rearrangements. TCRdb took this table from immuneACCESS and kept in-frame rearrangements with V and J called. Such tables lack part of the clones; where checked against another copy, unresolved V genes explain under half of the gap, and the rest is unexplained. D and trimming were read from the DNA, whereas the V and J calls and clone size are those reported in that table. Present in this sample are under 250,000 clones, over 70% of which were seen just once. About 8.9% of the sample goes to the ten largest clones.

Measured from the cysteine to the phenylalanine, the CDR3 is 14 residues long. Only the CDR3 DNA stays, 42 bases, in frame from base 1. V drops 0 bases and J drops 9 bases, leaving 12 bases in between. Taken from the germline V gene, the CDR1 and CDR2 loops are SGHTA and FQGNSA. As regards this clone: It has no known antigen specificity. No base quality information exists; no much larger clone differs at one position.

Whole blood was collected in K2EDTA tubes by collaborating institutions according to the institutions' own protocols. For TCRbeta analysis, collaborators shipped samples as frozen whole blood, isolated PBMCs, or DNA extracted from either of those sample types. This receptor was identified in a woman in her forties or fifties with acute or convalescent COVID-19. The source material was peripheral blood. Recombination linked TRBV7-2 to TRBJ2-1; TRBD1 might be the D gene, on 7 matching bases. The sequenced DNA: TGTGCCAGCAGCTTAGCGCAGGGGGGCGGTGAGCAGTTCTTC. Protein translation: CASSLAQGGGEQFF.